The entry that follows covers one T cell receptor (beta chain) sequence. Its specificity is unknown. The sample comes from a study of cytomegalovirus exposure and HLA in healthy donors. Findings and limits, study-wide: A missense variant in DCLRE1C was later tied to TCR beta V- and J-gene trimming. TRBV6-2, TRBV6-3 and some other V segments were excluded as indistinguishable. Previously analyzed data showed that most TCR beta V segments were productive at a frequency of about 87% or about 30%.

In germline, CDR1 is SGHDT, CDR2 YYEEEE. Trimming pared 2 bases from V and 15 bases from J, leaving 14 bases between. The CDR3 runs to 12 residues. PCR was performed using 60 Vbeta and 13 Jbeta primers. Produced via immunoSEQ multiplex PCR; TCRdb's table is partial and in-frame only. Of some 200,000 clones detected, 75% to 90% appear once; the ten largest clones hold roughly 0.7%. The source of this sequence is a boy aged 2 to 10 in good health and CMV-seronegative. Sample: PBMCs. The chain is built from TRBV5-6 and TRBJ1-4; TRBD1 might be the D (6 bases). CDR3 in amino acids: CASSFGTGKLFF. The DNA of the CDR3 is TGTGCCAGCAGCTTCGGAACAGGGAAATTGTTTTTT.